The next 30 T cell receptor beta chains were all read from a single sample in a study of CD8+ T cells in alopecia areata. Extraction and reverse transcription of RNA yielded cDNA as the sequencing template. Here immunoSEQ multiplex PCR was the method, and the copy in TCRdb shows in-frame clones only, minus some. Of 100,000 to 150,000 clones listed, 58% were seen once; the top ten hold 4.5%. The specimen was CD4+ T cells sorted from blood, collected at week 0. These receptors were obtained from a human donor with alopecia areata.

The chain recombines TRBV28 with TRBJ2-5, with 7 bases lining up with TRBD1. V dropped 3 bases and J dropped 6; count of bases not matched to a gene: 1. Germline lookup yields CDR1 MDHEN and CDR2 SYDVKM. The CDR3 has 12 residues. CDR3 loop: CASSFRGQTQYF. CDR3 coding DNA: TGTGCCAGCAGTTTTAGGGGGCAGACCCAGTACTTC.

The gene calls are TRBV2 and TRBJ2-3, with 12 bases lining up with TRBD2. CDR1 and CDR2 (germline): SNHLY, FYNNEI. The CDR3 runs 15 residues. The V and J ends lost 3 bases and 3 bases, in that order; junction bases with no gene match: 1. CDR3 nucleotides: TGTGCCAGCAGTGAGACTAGCGGGGGAACAGATACGCAGTATTTT. Protein product: CASSETSGGTDTQYF.

This clone was picked up a small number of times. The chain joins TRBV4-1 to TRBJ1-3; D is unclear. Trimming removed 1 base from V and 0 bases from J, with 13 bases in between. Per the germline V gene, CDR1 is MGHRA and CDR2 is YSYEKL. The CDR3 has 17 residues. CDR3 sequence (DNA): TGCGCCAGCAGCCAAGTGCGAGGGAAGTTCTCTGGAAACACCATATATTTT. This sequence encodes CASSQVRGKFSGNTIYF.

V usage is TRBV29-1 and J usage is TRBJ1-4, with 7 bases fitting TRBD1. The germline CDR1 and CDR2 sequences are SQVTM and ANQGSEA. The J segment lost 5 bases and the V segment lost 4 bases, leaving 4 bases of the junction unmatched. CDR3 size: 13 residues. CDR3 loop: CSVGRDRNEKLFF. Here the CDR3 DNA reads TGCAGCGTTGGCCGGGACAGAAATGAAAAACTGTTTTTT.

V is TRBV29-1 and J is TRBJ2-5, with D possibly being TRBD1 or TRBD2 (5 bases each). Germline CDR1 reads SQVTM; CDR2 reads ANQGSEA. V lost 6 bases and J lost 3, with 11 bases in between. CDR3 length equals 12 residues. CDR3 nucleotides: TGCAGCGTCCGACAGAGGGAAGAGACCCAGTACTTC. This gives the protein CSVRQREETQYF.

This clone appeared once. The chain links TRBV4-3 to TRBJ1-2; D unclear. Germline V gene data show CDR1 as LGHNA and CDR2 as YSLEER. Deletions cut 0 bases from V and 2 bases from J, with 7 bases between. The CDR3 runs to 14 residues. The CDR3 bases are TGCGCCAGCAGCCAAGAAAGAATCAACTATGGCTACACCTTC. It is translated as CASSQERINYGYTF.

This clone was counted a single time. Other DNA sequences in this sample translate to the same CDR3. V gene TRBV18 combines with J gene TRBJ2-3; no clear D. The V gene lost 3 bases and the J gene lost 1 base, with 2 bases spanning the gap. This CDR3 has 12 amino acids. Germline CDR1 reads KGHSH; CDR2 reads LQKENI. This chain's CDR3 is CASSPRTDTQYF. The CDR3 DNA sequence: TGTGCCAGCTCACCGCGCACAGATACGCAGTATTTT.

This chain joins TRBV11-2 and TRBJ2-7; the D gene is possibly TRBD1 (6 bases). Trimming pared 5 bases from V and 1 base from J, leaving 15 bases between. Germline values: CDR1 SGHAT, CDR2 FQNNGV. The CDR3 runs to 15 residues. Written as DNA, the CDR3 is TGTGCCAGCAGCCCGGCGCGGACAGCGTCCTACGAGCAGTACTTC. Its translation is CASSPARTASYEQYF.

The sample holds a few counts of this clone. The genes are TRBV11-2 and TRBJ2-5; no firm D call. The CDR3 totals 14 residues. Looked up from germline, CDR1 is SGHAT and CDR2 is FQNNGV. V lost 3 bases and J 2 bases, leaving 10 bases between the germline ends. The CDR3 reads CASSFNTPQETQYF. CDR3 DNA sequence: TGTGCCAGCAGCTTTAATACCCCGCAAGAGACCCAGTACTTC.

The sample holds a few counts of this clone. V usage is TRBV14 and J usage is TRBJ1-5; no clear D gene. V was cut by 0 bases and J by 0 bases, with 6 bases left in between. The CDR3 spans 15 residues. The germline gives CDR1 SGHDN, CDR2 FVKESK. The CDR3 bases are TGTGCCAGCAGCCAAGACGGGGATAGCAATCAGCCCCAGCATTTT. Translating gives CASSQDGDSNQPQHF. Full variable domain (missing parts from reference TRBV14 and TRBJ1-5): EAGVTQFPSHSVIEKGQTVTLRCDPISGHDNLYWYRRVMGKEIKFLLHFVKESKQDESGMPNNRFLAERTGGTYSTLKVQPAELEDSGVYFCASSQDGDSNQPQHFGDGTRLSIL.

This chain links TRBV30 with TRBJ1-2, with TRBD1 matching over 8 bases. V dropped 2 bases and J dropped 0; count of bases not matched to a gene: 8. This CDR3 has 16 amino acids. The V gene's germline CDR1 is GTSNPN and CDR2 SVGIG (reference sequence). CDR3 region: CAWSTTGEAANYGYTF. DNA for the CDR3: TGTGCCTGGAGTACGACAGGGGAAGCAGCTAACTATGGCTACACCTTC.

V gene TRBV19 combines with J gene TRBJ1-4; tentative D call: TRBD1 (5 bases). Germline lookup yields CDR1 LNHDA and CDR2 SQIVND (reference sequence). This CDR3 has 12 residues. The ends were cut back, 5 bases at V and 7 bases at J, with 8 bases in the middle. CDR3 in amino acids: CASSGGSEKLFF. CDR3 DNA sequence: TGTGCCAGTAGTGGGGGAAGTGAAAAACTGTTTTTT.

The chain links TRBV11-2 to TRBJ2-7, with 10 bases lining up with TRBD2. The germline V gene has CDR1 SGHAT and CDR2 FQNNGV. Losses at the gene ends were 0 bases for V and 2 bases for J; bases not matched to a gene: 4. The CDR3 contains 16 residues. For the CDR3, the DNA is TGTGCCAGCAGCTTAGATATCCTAGCGGGAGCCTACGAGCAGTACTTC. Amino acids: CASSLDILAGAYEQYF.

This clone was seen only a few times. The V call is TRBV7-2, the J call TRBJ2-1; TRBD2 aligns across 8 bases. The length of the CDR3 is 16 residues. Germline V gene sequence: CDR1 SGHTA, CDR2 FQGNSA. The junction had 7 bases not matched to a gene; V was cut back by 1 base and J by 5 bases. DNA for the CDR3: TGTGCCAGCAGCTTAGTCGTAGCGGGGTTAAACAATGAGCAGTTCTTC. It codes for CASSLVVAGLNNEQFF.

The chain carries TRBV15 and TRBJ2-2; D is possibly TRBD1 or TRBD2 (5 bases each). Germline CDR1 reads LNHNV; CDR2 reads YYDKDF (reference sequence). This CDR3 is 17 amino acids long. V dropped 5 bases and J dropped 2 bases, with 18 bases sitting between them. DNA of the CDR3: TGTGCCACCAGCGGACGAGCATGGGGGTCTAACACCGGGGAGCTGTTTTTT. Its protein is CATSGRAWGSNTGELFF.

This clone was seen a few times. The gene calls are TRBV27 and TRBJ2-6; tentatively, D is TRBD1 (5 bases). Germline-derived CDR1 and CDR2 are MNHEY and SMNVEV (reference sequence). The CDR3 has 16 residues. V was pared by 5 bases and J by 0 bases, with 11 bases between. Written as DNA, the CDR3 is TGTGCCAGCAGTCCGAGGACAAGCTCTGGGGCCAACGTCCTGACTTTC. This encodes CASSPRTSSGANVLTF.

The chain is built from TRBV21-1 and TRBJ2-7; the table's D call of TRBD2 was not tested on the DNA. TRBV21-1 is a listed pseudogene. The CDR3 spans 18 residues. CDR3 in amino acids: CASSKGGTSGSSDYEQYF. Written as DNA, the CDR3 is TGTGCCAGCAGCAAGGGTGGGACTAGCGGGAGTTCCGACTACGAGCAGTACTTC.

The rearrangement links TRBV7-2 to TRBJ2-3; D is possibly TRBD2 (5 bases). This CDR3 region has 12 residues. Trimming removed 5 bases at V and 4 bases at J, with 7 bases between. Looked up from germline, CDR1 is SGHTA and CDR2 is FQGNSA. CDR3: CASSQRADTQYF. The CDR3 DNA sequence: TGTGCCAGCAGCCAGAGGGCAGATACGCAGTATTTT.

The chain is built from TRBV29-1 and TRBJ1-5; no reliable D call. CDR1 SQVTM and CDR2 ANQGSEA come from the germline V gene. The ends were cut back, 6 bases at V and 0 bases at J, with 6 bases in the middle. The CDR3 length is 12 residues. The CDR3 DNA follows: TGCAGCGTCGGAGATAGCAATCAGCCCCAGCATTTT. Protein: CSVGDSNQPQHF.

The chain couples TRBV7-6 to TRBJ2-5, with D perhaps being TRBD1 or TRBD2 (7 bases each). Germline CDR1 is SGHVS and CDR2 is FNYEAQ. The V end was cut by 6 bases, the J end by 9 bases, with 23 bases between. The CDR3 totals 15 residues. The CDR3, as DNA: TGTGCCAGCAGACTACTGGGGGGGCTCCAGGGGGCCCAGTACTTC. Its protein is CASRLLGGLQGAQYF.

V and J are TRBV5-1 and TRBJ2-1, with 9 positions matching TRBD1. From germline, CDR1 is SGHRS and CDR2 YFSETQ. With 4 bases clipped from V and 7 bases from J, the junction kept 9 bases outside the gene matches. The CDR3 has 15 residues. Written as DNA, the CDR3 is TGCGCCAGCAGCCGGTCGGGACAGGGTTCTAATGAGCAGTTCTTC. It yields the protein CASSRSGQGSNEQFF.

The rearrangement uses TRBV15 and TRBJ1-4; perhaps TRBD1 as D (5 bases). CDR3 length equals 17 residues. V shed 0 bases and J shed 8 bases, with 19 bases lying between them. Germline V gives CDR1 LNHNV, CDR2 YYDKDF (reference sequence). CDR3 coding DNA: TGTGCCACCAGCAGAGACCACCGGACAAGAAGAGGGGAAAAACTGTTTTTT. Translated: CATSRDHRTRRGEKLFF.

The chain uses TRBV2 and TRBJ2-1; D gene ambiguous. Germline lookup yields CDR1 SNHLY and CDR2 FYNNEI. V was trimmed by 4 bases and J by 5 bases, leaving 15 bases between them. The CDR3 sequence is 15 residues long. The CDR3: CASSVGLEEDNEQFF. The CDR3 nucleotides read TGTGCCAGCAGTGTTGGGCTAGAAGAAGACAATGAGCAGTTCTTC.

This chain connects TRBV2 to TRBJ2-5, with 8 bases aligning to TRBD2. Trimming cost V 6 bases and J 5 bases; bases outside gene matches: 5. Germline V gene lookup returns CDR1 SNHLY and CDR2 FYNNEI. The CDR3 loop spans 13 amino acids. The CDR3 sequence is CASRRLARETQYF. The CDR3 DNA reads TGTGCCAGCAGACGACTAGCGAGGGAGACCCAGTACTTC.

This rearrangement joins TRBV7-9 to TRBJ1-5; possible D gene TRBD1, 5 bases. Looked up from germline, CDR1 is SEHNR and CDR2 is FQNEAQ (reference sequence). The CDR3 has 17 residues. V lost 2 bases, J lost 2 bases, and 16 bases lay in between. CDR3 sequence: CASSLSVAGYGNQPQHF. DNA for the CDR3: TGTGCCAGCAGCTTATCAGTCGCAGGGTATGGCAATCAGCCCCAGCATTTT.

This CDR3 is CAAQGPNTEAFF. CDR3 coding DNA: TGTGCCGCGCAGGGCCCGAACACTGAAGCTTTCTTT. The chain employs TRBV6-5 and TRBJ1-1; TRBD1 might be the D (5 bases). Trimming left V 11 bases short and J 1 base short, with 11 bases between. The CDR3 is 12 residues long. From germline, CDR1 is MNHEY and CDR2 SVGAGI.

Written as DNA, the CDR3 is TGCAGCGTGATGGGACAGGAGAATCAGCCCCAGCATTTT. Its protein product is CSVMGQENQPQHF. This sequence joins TRBV29-1 and TRBJ1-5, with 8 bases lining up with TRBD1. The CDR3 runs to 13 residues. The ends lost 6 bases at V and 4 bases at J; junction bases unmatched: 5. The germline V gene encodes CDR1 SQVTM and CDR2 ANQGSEA.

The V call is TRBV6-1, the J call TRBJ2-5; D tentatively reads TRBD1 or TRBD2 (5 bases each). Trimming cost V 4 bases and J 2 bases, with 11 bases left between them. This CDR3 comprises 14 residues. Germline V gene data show CDR1 as MNHNS and CDR2 as SASEGT. The CDR3 reads CASSVFGAQETQYF. Written as DNA, the CDR3 is TGTGCCAGCAGTGTATTCGGGGCGCAAGAGACCCAGTACTTC.

The chain recombines TRBV5-1 with TRBJ1-1, with D possibly being TRBD1 (6 bases). Trimming took 4 bases from V and 6 from J, leaving 16 bases between them. The CDR3 runs to 14 residues. The germline CDR1 and CDR2 sequences are SGHRS and YFSETQ. CDR3: CASSPGAAVPEAFF. CDR3 nucleotide sequence: TGCGCCAGCAGCCCGGGGGCCGCGGTACCTGAAGCTTTCTTT.

V is TRBV4-3 and J is TRBJ1-3, with D perhaps TRBD1 (5 bases). Germline CDR1 is LGHNA and CDR2 is YSLEER. Trimming stripped 2 bases from V and 5 bases from J, with 7 bases between. The CDR3 loop spans 13 amino acids. In DNA, the CDR3 is TGCGCCAGCAGCCAAAAGGACAGAAACACCATATATTTT. As protein: CASSQKDRNTIYF.